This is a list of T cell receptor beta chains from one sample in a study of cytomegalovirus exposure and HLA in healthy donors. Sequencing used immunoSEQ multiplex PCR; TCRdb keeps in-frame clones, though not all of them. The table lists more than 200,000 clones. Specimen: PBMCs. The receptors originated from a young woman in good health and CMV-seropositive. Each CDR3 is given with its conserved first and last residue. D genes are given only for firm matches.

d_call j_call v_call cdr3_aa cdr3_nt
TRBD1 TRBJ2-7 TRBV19 CASSKSGTGPLEQYF TGTGCCAGTAGTAAGTCCGGGACAGGCCCCCTCGAGCAGTACTTC
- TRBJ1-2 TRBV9 CASSPRGAEWTYGYTF TGTGCCAGCAGCCCTCGGGGGGCGGAATGGACCTATGGCTACACCTTC
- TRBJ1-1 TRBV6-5 CASSLAGWTEAFF TGTGCCAGCAGTTTGGCGGGATGGACTGAAGCTTTCTTT
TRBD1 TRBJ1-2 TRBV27 CASSRDRGQGYTF TGTGCCAGCTCCCGGGACAGGGGGCAAGGCTACACCTTC
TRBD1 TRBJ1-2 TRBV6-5 CASRQGANGYTF TGTGCCAGCAGACAGGGGGCAAATGGCTACACCTTC
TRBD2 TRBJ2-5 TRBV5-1 CASSQGGRGETQYF TGCGCCAGCAGCCAGGGAGGGCGAGGGGAGACCCAGTACTTC
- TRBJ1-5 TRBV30 CAWSVGVTWSDFGNQPQHF TGTGCCTGGAGTGTAGGGGTCACATGGTCGGATTTCGGCAATCAGCCCCAGCATTTT
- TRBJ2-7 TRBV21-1 CASSKRRAGETSYEQYF TGTGCCAGCAGCAAGAGGAGAGCGGGAGAAACGAGCTACGAGCAGTACTTC
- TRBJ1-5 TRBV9 CASSVAPEGQPQHF TGTGCCAGCAGCGTAGCCCCGGAGGGACAGCCCCAGCATTTT
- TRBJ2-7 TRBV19 CASSKTAKSSYEQYF TGTGCCAGTAGTAAGACAGCTAAATCCTCCTACGAGCAGTACTTC
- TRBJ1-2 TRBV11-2 CASSLIQGALYGYTF TGCGCCAGCAGCTTAATACAGGGAGCCCTCTATGGCTACACCTTC
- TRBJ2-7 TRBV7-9 CASSLYGSSYEQHF TGTGCCAGCAGCTTATACGGGAGCTCCTACGAGCAGCACTTC
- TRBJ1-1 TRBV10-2 CASSEKGSNTEAFF TGCGCCAGCAGTGAGAAGGGGTCGAACACTGAAGCTTTCTTT
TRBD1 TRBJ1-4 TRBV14 CASSQSRTGPWEKLFF TGTGCCAGCAGCCAGAGCCGGACAGGGCCCTGGGAAAAACTGTTTTTT
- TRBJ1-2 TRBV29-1 CSVRQDGYTF TGCAGCGTTCGACAGGATGGCTACACCTTC
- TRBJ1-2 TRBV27 CASSFDPARGYTF TGTGCCAGCAGTTTTGACCCGGCGAGGGGCTACACCTTC
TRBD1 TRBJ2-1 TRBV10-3 CAINPGQGINEQFF TGTGCCATCAACCCGGGACAGGGGATCAATGAGCAGTTCTTC
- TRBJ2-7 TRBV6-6 CASSPGRPYEQYF TGTGCCAGCAGCCCTGGGCGTCCCTACGAGCAGTACTTC
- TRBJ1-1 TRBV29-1 CSVVFGVRITEAFF TGCAGCGTTGTGTTCGGGGTACGGATCACTGAAGCTTTCTTT
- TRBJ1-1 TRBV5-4 CASSQTLTQLNTEAFF TGTGCCAGCAGCCAAACCTTGACACAGTTGAACACTGAAGCTTTCTTT
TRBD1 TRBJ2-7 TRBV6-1 CASSEGTAGQGHEQYF TGTGCCAGCAGTGAAGGGACCGCCGGACAGGGCCACGAGCAGTACTTC
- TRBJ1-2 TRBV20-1 CSARASSGYTF TGCAGTGCTAGAGCGTCGAGTGGCTACACCTTC
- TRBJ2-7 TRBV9 CASSVGTTYEQYF TGTGCCAGCAGCGTAGGGACAACCTACGAGCAGTACTTC
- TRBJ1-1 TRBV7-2 CASSVGSRWATEAFF TGTGCCAGCAGCGTGGGCTCTCGGTGGGCCACTGAAGCTTTCTTT